The 10 T cell receptor beta chains presented below share a single source sample, sequenced in a study of T cell responses to AZD1222 COVID-19 vaccine. Clones were sequenced by immunoSEQ multiplex PCR, and TCRdb holds only the in-frame ones, with some missing. The sample records about 120,000 clones, about 86% being singletons. The sequences come from peripheral blood, collected 28 days after the second AZD1222 dose. The receptors were sampled from an adult who received the AZD1222 COVID-19 vaccine.

The table lists this clone with a count of one. The chain is built from TRBV5-1 and TRBJ2-7; TRBD2 aligns across 8 bases. CDR3 length: 12 amino acids. J gave up 4 bases and V 4 bases, and 1 base lay outside the gene matches. Germline V gives CDR1 SGHRS, CDR2 YFSETQ. CDR3 protein: CASSPGGYEQYF. DNA for the CDR3: TGCGCCAGCAGCCCGGGGGGGTACGAGCAGTACTTC.

V usage is TRBV19 and J usage is TRBJ2-5; D perhaps matches TRBD1 (6 bases). The CDR3 sequence is 14 residues long. Germline CDR1 and CDR2: LNHDA and SQIVND (reference sequence). V was trimmed by 8 bases and J by 4 bases, leaving 17 bases between them. This CDR3 is CASRGGKGRETQYF. The DNA of the CDR3 is TGTGCCAGTCGAGGGGGTAAGGGAAGAGAGACCCAGTACTTC.

The rearrangement uses TRBV7-2 and TRBJ2-7; no reliable D call. The germline V and J ends were trimmed by 3 bases and 0 bases, with 12 bases remaining between them. The CDR3 covers 15 residues. Germline V lookup: CDR1 SGHTA, CDR2 FQGNSA. The CDR3 protein is CASSFQRLSSYEQYF. The CDR3 DNA sequence: TGTGCCAGCAGCTTTCAGAGATTAAGCTCCTACGAGCAGTACTTC.

The genes are TRBV7-2 and TRBJ1-3; TRBD1 is a possible D gene (6 bases). Trimming shortened V by 6 bases and J by 3 bases, and 21 bases separated the two germline ends. The CDR3 sequence is 17 residues long. Germline values: CDR1 SGHTA, CDR2 FQGNSA. The chain's CDR3 is CASRPTPGGAYGNTIYF. As DNA, the CDR3 is TGTGCCAGCAGACCGACTCCTGGGGGCGCTTATGGAAACACCATATATTTT.

About this clone: This CDR3 is also generated by other DNA sequences in the sample. This chain links TRBV6-5 with TRBJ2-7; no firm D call. The V and J ends lost 6 bases and 1 base respectively, with 7 bases between them. The CDR3 is 12 residues long. Germline V gives CDR1 MNHEY, CDR2 SVGAGI. CDR3 protein: CASSQDSYEQYF. CDR3 bases: TGTGCCAGCAGCCAAGATTCCTACGAGCAGTACTTC.

This chain links TRBV28 with TRBJ2-1, with D hard to call. Trimming removed 5 bases at V and 5 bases at J, with 7 bases between. The CDR3 has 12 amino acids. Germline CDR1 MDHEN, CDR2 SYDVKM. The CDR3 DNA sequence: TGTGCCAGCAGTCCCTACAACAATGAGCAGTTCTTC. Translation: CASSPYNNEQFF.

The CDR3 here is CASSRAFRGYGYTF. For the CDR3, the DNA is TGTGCCAGCAGCCGGGCTTTTAGGGGCTATGGCTACACCTTC. The chain links TRBV11-3 to TRBJ1-2; a possible D gene is TRBD1 (5 bases). Germline V CDR1 and CDR2: SGHNT, YENEEA. V was clipped by 5 bases and J by 4 bases, with 14 bases between them. The CDR3 covers 14 residues.

This chain connects TRBV11-2 to TRBJ1-3; D is unresolved. The V end lost 3 bases, the J end lost 1 base, and 1 base lay between the germline ends. The CDR3 loop spans 12 amino acids. The germline CDR1 and CDR2 sequences are SGHAT and FQNNGV. CDR3 DNA sequence: TGTGCCAGCAGCTTTTCTGGAAACACCATATATTTT. Protein: CASSFSGNTIYF.

This chain connects TRBV18 to TRBJ1-6; 8 positions match TRBD1. Germline lookup yields CDR1 KGHSH and CDR2 LQKENI. The CDR3 has 14 residues. V shed 6 bases, J shed 5 bases, and the junction held 3 bases outside the gene matches. The DNA for the CDR3 is TGTGCCAGCTCTCTGACAGGGGATAATTCACCCCTCCACTTT. As protein: CASSLTGDNSPLHF. The full variable domain, its missing parts supplied by reference TRBV18 and TRBJ1-6, is NAGVMQNPRHLVRRRGQEARLRCSPMKGHSHVYWYRQLPEEGLKFMVYLQKENIIDESGMPKERFSAEFPKEGPSILRIQQVVRGDSAAYFCASSLTGDNSPLHFGNGTRLTVT.

The chain uses TRBV18 and TRBJ1-6; no definite D call. The germline V gene has CDR1 KGHSH and CDR2 LQKENI. The CDR3 consists of 14 residues. V gave up 6 bases and J gave up 6 bases, with 12 bases separating them. Here the CDR3 reads CASSPDGFNSPLHF. DNA of the CDR3: TGTGCCAGCTCTCCGGACGGATTTAATTCACCCCTCCACTTT.